This section outlines one TCR beta chain sequence together with its context. Its antigen is still unknown. The junction departs from germline at one end; a sequencing error may be responsible. Library preparation used multiplex PCR. The sample was run on an Illumina HiSeq 2500. TCRbeta libraries were constructed through three rounds of nested PCR with primers (Table S4) according to protocols modified from ARM-PCR. Before sequencing, PCR products in the 200-500 bp range were cut out of the gel and cleaned up using the QIAquick gel extraction kit. The original methods were these. Reads were cleaned with Trimmomatic, merged with FLASH into complete CDR3 sequences, and assigned to V(D)J germline segments with MiTCR. Clonal diversity was calculated as the inverse Simpson's index using VDJtools. In-frame sequences lacking a premature stop codon were counted as productive reads. TCRdb cleaned the public reads at Q25 with fastp, built clones with MiXCR and kept in-frame beta chains. Identical CDR3 protein sequences are pooled into one entry, listed with their most common genes and DNA. These V and J calls originate from TCRdb's pipeline instead of the authors' own analysis. Within this sample are tens of thousands of distinct CDR3 sequences, with more than 65% of them counted one time only. Clones ranked in the top ten supply roughly 37% of the sample.

RNA was isolated from bulk unsorted tissue, and RNA quality was assessed with a NanoDrop ND-1000 and an Agilent 2100. Distant non-tumor tissue taken more than 3 cm from the tumor edge was used as the normal lung sample. Newly diagnosed lung cancer patients without prior chemotherapy who had been admitted for thoracic surgery in China between August and November 2014 were enrolled as donors. Patients with previous radiotherapy or chemotherapy, or with another concurrent cancer, were excluded from the study. Surgical tissue pieces of 1-2 cm3 were preserved in RNAlater solution and were kept at -80 degrees C until use. These data come from a study of tumor and adjacent non-tumor tissue in lung cancer listed by TCRdb under 2018. About the investigation overall: Of the cohort, about a dozen patients had adenocarcinoma, 2 had squamous cell carcinoma and 1 had small cell lung cancer. In total, sequencing yielded 95 million to 150 million productive TCRbeta reads, which works out to an average of approximately 4.1 million reads per sample. TCRbeta CDR3 sequencing was performed on thirty paired specimens, with one tumor sample and one normal lung sample collected per patient. The study compared bulk TCRbeta repertoires between lung tumor tissue and matched distant non-tumor lung tissue from fewer than 19 lung cancer patients. The 15 enrolled patients, of whom approximately ten were men and 5 were women, were aged roughly 31 to 85 years and were diagnosed with TNM stage I to III disease. Broad study findings and their caveats: A significantly larger cumulative share of the repertoire was made up by the top 100 clones in normal lung than in tumor tissue. TCR diversity was significantly higher in younger patients, and higher tumor TCR diversity was associated with shorter overall and disease-free survival. With only roughly 14 patients in the cohort, the authors noted that larger samples and more detailed clinical data are needed. The methods do not name the sequencing platform or mention unique molecular identifiers. Tumor tissue showed significantly higher TCR diversity (inverse Simpson) than normal lung tissue, at roughly 390 vs 170 (P = 0.0075, Mann-Whitney U test). Because peripheral blood was not sequenced, the blood TCRbeta repertoires of the lung cancer patients in the study went unexamined.

CDR1 SQVTM and CDR2 ANQGSEA are derived from the germline V gene. The CDR3 runs 13 amino acids, cysteine and phenylalanine included. The sequence is cut down to CDR3 DNA, 39 bases in frame from base 1. Material: distant non-tumor lung tissue. The rearrangement combines TRBV29-1 with TRBJ1-5; the D gene cannot be named for sure. The source is an older man with non-small cell lung cancer. The CDR3: CSVLTYRNQPQHF. At the DNA level, the sequence is TGCAGTGTTTTGACGTATAGGAATCAGCCTCAGCATTTT.